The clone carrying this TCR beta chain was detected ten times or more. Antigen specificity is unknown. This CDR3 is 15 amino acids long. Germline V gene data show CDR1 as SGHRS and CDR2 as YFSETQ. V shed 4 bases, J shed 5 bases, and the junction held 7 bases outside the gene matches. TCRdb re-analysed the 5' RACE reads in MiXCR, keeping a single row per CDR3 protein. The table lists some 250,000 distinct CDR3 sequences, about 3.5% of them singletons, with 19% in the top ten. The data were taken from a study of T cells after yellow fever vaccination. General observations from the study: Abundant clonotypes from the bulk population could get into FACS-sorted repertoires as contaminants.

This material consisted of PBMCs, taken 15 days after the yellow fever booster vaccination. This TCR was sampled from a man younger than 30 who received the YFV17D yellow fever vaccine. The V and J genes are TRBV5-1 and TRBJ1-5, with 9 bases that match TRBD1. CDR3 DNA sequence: TGCGCCAGCAGCCCACGGACAGGGGTTGATCAGCCCCAGCATTTT. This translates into CASSPRTGVDQPQHF.